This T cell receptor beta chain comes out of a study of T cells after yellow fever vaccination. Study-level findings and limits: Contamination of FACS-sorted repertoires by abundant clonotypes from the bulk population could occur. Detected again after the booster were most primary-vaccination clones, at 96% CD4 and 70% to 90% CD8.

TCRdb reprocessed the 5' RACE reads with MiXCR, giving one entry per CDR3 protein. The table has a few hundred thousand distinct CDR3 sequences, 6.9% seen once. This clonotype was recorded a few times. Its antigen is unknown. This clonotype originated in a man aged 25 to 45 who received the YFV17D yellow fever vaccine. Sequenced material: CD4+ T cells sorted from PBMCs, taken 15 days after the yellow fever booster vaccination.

The CDR3 loop reads CSARRVGQPQHF. The DNA for the CDR3 is TGCAGTGCTAGAAGGGTTGGGCAGCCCCAGCATTTT. The rearrangement uses TRBV20-1 and TRBJ1-5; D remains unclear. Trimming left V 2 bases short and J 7 bases short, with 9 bases between. The CDR3 is made up of 12 amino acids. The germline CDR1 and CDR2 sequences are DFQATT and SNEGSKA (reference sequence).